This TCR beta chain originates from a study of blood T cell repertoires in COVID-19. Study at large: COVID-19 samples, acute and convalescent, were from the United States, Italy and Spain. T cells, B-cell-depleted T cells, or PBMCs provided the cDNA or gDNA that served as material.

Germline values: CDR1 MNHEY, CDR2 SVGAGI. The CDR3 contains 14 residues. Between the trimmed V and J ends, which lost 0 bases and 5 bases, there was a span of 10 bases. Source study methods: Quantification of nucleated cells was approximated via reference gene primer amplification. The table came from immunoSEQ multiplex PCR; TCRdb's copy has only in-frame clones and leaves some out. V and J calls and clone size follow that table, whereas D and trimming were derived from the DNA. This repertoire shows around 74,000 clones, roughly 89% found once; its top ten account for around 7.9%. This chain joins TRBV6-5 and TRBJ1-1; a weak D match, TRBD1 (5 bases). What was sequenced was peripheral blood. This clonotype was sampled from a man aged 25 to 45 with acute or convalescent COVID-19. CDR3 in amino acids: CASSYSWGGTEAFF. As DNA, the CDR3 is TGTGCCAGCAGTTACTCTTGGGGGGGGACTGAAGCTTTCTTT.